The entry that follows covers one T cell receptor beta chain sequence. Methods used by the authors: Amplified reference gene primers provided the basis for estimating nucleated cell counts. The assay was immunoSEQ multiplex PCR, and TCRdb's table has in-frame clones only and misses some. That table is the source of V, J and clone size, and D and trimming were worked out from the DNA. The table lists roughly 410,000 clones, more than 80% of them singletons, with approximately 1.2% in the top ten. The data derive from a study of blood T cell repertoires in COVID-19. The wider study: In each case, the material was cDNA or gDNA derived from T cells, B-cell-depleted T cells, or PBMCs.

Germline lookup yields CDR1 SGHRS and CDR2 YFSETQ. This CDR3 contains 15 residues. V lost 5 bases and J lost 3; bases outside the gene matches: 10. Specimen: peripheral blood. The TCR was taken from a man in his forties with acute or convalescent COVID-19. This chain uses TRBV5-1 with TRBJ1-1, with 7 bases lining up with TRBD1. CDR3 DNA sequence: TGCGCCAGCAGTTTATCGACAGGGCGGTACACTGAAGCTTTCTTT. Translation gives CASSLSTGRYTEAFF.